The 21 T cell receptor beta chains presented below share a single source sample, sequenced in a study of T cells in women clearing cervical HPV infection. Clones were read by immunoSEQ multiplex PCR, and TCRdb kept only the in-frame ones, dropping some. In total, the table holds 25,000 to 30,000 clones. Sample: blood buffy coat. Receptors originate from a woman between 18 and 70 years old with a cervical HPV16 infection that either progressed to CIN3+ or cleared (not recorded which).

About this clone: The read is 3 residues too short to cover the CDR3 end, so that end is filled in from the germline J gene. The chain has TRBV13 and TRBJ2-7, with 8 bases aligning to TRBD1. The V and J ends lost 5 bases and 0 bases, in that order; junction bases with no gene match: 6. CDR3 size: 15 residues. The germline gives CDR1 PRHDT, CDR2 FYEKMQ (reference sequence). CDR3 sequence: CASSHIDRGSYEQYF. CDR3 DNA (partial): TGTGCCAGCAGCCATATCGACAGGGGCTCCTACGAG.

Concerning this clone: The CDR3 end is not reached by the read, which stops 3 residues before it; the germline J gene fills it in. This chain uses TRBV2 with TRBJ1-4; the D gene is possibly TRBD1 (6 bases). The germline V gene encodes CDR1 SNHLY and CDR2 FYNNEI. This CDR3 comprises 14 residues. V lost 10 bases and J 7 bases, leaving 19 bases between the germline ends. The CDR3 loop reads CANQRGGPGEKLFF. CDR3 bases read: TGTGCCAACCAGAGGGGGGGGCCAGGTGAAAAA.

A remark on this clone: The read is 3 residues too short to cover the CDR3 end, so that end is filled in from the germline J gene. The V call is TRBV5-1, the J call TRBJ2-3; 7 bases are shared with TRBD2. The germline V gene encodes CDR1 SGHRS and CDR2 YFSETQ. The CDR3 is 16 amino acids. The CDR3 sequence: CASSFGVAGPVETQYF. The CDR3 bases that were read are TGCGCCAGCAGCTTCGGAGTAGCGGGCCCCGTTGAGACG.

Concerning this clone: The CDR3 extends 3 residues past the end of the read, so its final part is completed from the germline J gene. J is TRBJ1-2 and V is TRBV6-2 or TRBV6-3; 8 bases agree with TRBD1. CDR3 length: 13 amino acids. Germline V gene sequence: CDR1 MNHEY, CDR2 SVGEGT. The CDR3 protein is CASRMTGAETYTF. The CDR3 DNA, read in part, is TGTGCCAGCAGGATGACAGGGGCAGAGACC.

For this clone: The read finishes 3 residues shy of the CDR3 end, and the germline J gene is used to complete it. This rearrangement joins TRBV18 to TRBJ2-3; possible D gene TRBD2, 6 bases. Germline CDR1 is KGHSH and CDR2 is LQKENI. The CDR3 is 17 residues long. Trimming took 0 bases from V and 0 from J, leaving 13 bases between them. CDR3 amino acids: CASSPPRERPSTDTQYF. Partial CDR3 DNA: TGTGCCAGCTCACCACCCCGGGAGCGGCCAAGCACAGATACG.

The CDR3 protein is CASSSGQPGLAGINEQFF. The CDR3 bases that were read are TGTGCCAGCTCATCAGGACAGCCGGGACTAGCGGGAATCAATGAG. The rearrangement uses TRBV18 and TRBJ2-1; 13 nucleotides match TRBD2. With the read ending 3 residues before the CDR3 end, the germline J gene is used to fill in that end. The J segment lost 6 bases and the V segment lost 5 bases, leaving 13 bases of the junction unmatched. The germline gives CDR1 KGHSH, CDR2 LQKENI. The CDR3 totals 18 residues. Together with reference TRBV18 and TRBJ2-1, the CDR3 gives the full variable domain: NAGVMQNPRHLVRRRGQEARLRCSPMKGHSHVYWYRQLPEEGLKFMVYLQKENIIDESGMPKERFSAEFPKEGPSILRIQQVVRGDSAAYFCASSSGQPGLAGINEQFFGPGTRLTVL.

As regards this clone: The read stops 3 residues short of the end of the CDR3; the missing end is completed from the germline J gene. This chain uses TRBV18 with TRBJ2-2, with 9 bases lining up with TRBD1. Germline CDR1 and CDR2: KGHSH and LQKENI. The CDR3 has 15 amino acids. The sequenced CDR3 bases are TGTGCCAGCTCAGTCCTGGACAGGGGTAATTCACTG. The encoded protein is CASSVLDRGNSL. The entire CDR3 is CASSVLDRGNSLLFF.

Comments on this clone: The CDR3 goes on 3 residues after the read ends, and that part is filled in from the germline J gene. The J gene is TRBJ1-3, the V gene TRBV10-3; possibly TRBD1 for D (6 bases). CDR1 is ENHRY, CDR2 SYGVKD, per germline. The CDR3 length is 11 residues. The covered CDR3 bases are TGTGCCATCAGTGAGGAGGGGGGG. The encoded protein is CAISEEGG. The complete CDR3 sequence is CAISEEGGIYF.

About this clone: The CDR3 end is not reached by the read, which stops 3 residues before it; the germline J gene fills it in. The chain recombines TRBV20-1 with TRBJ1-1; D gene ambiguous. Germline CDR1 DFQATT, CDR2 SNEGSKA (reference sequence). The CDR3 loop spans 16 amino acids. V was trimmed by 0 bases and J by 2 bases, leaving 16 bases between them. CDR3 loop: CSARDLSRNYNTEAFF. The sequenced part of the CDR3 DNA is TGCAGTGCTAGAGATCTAAGTAGGAACTACAACACTGAA.

On this clone itself: The sequenced fragment ends 3 residues before the CDR3 boundary, so the rest is inferred from the germline J gene. The chain joins TRBV29-1 to TRBJ2-1; TRBD2 matches at 9 bases. Germline assignment: CDR1 SQVTM and CDR2 ANQGSEA. V trimming: 7 bases; J trimming: 8 bases; junction bases outside the gene matches: 18. This CDR3 is built from 16 residues. The CDR3 loop reads CSAEEGYSGSVDEQFF. Incomplete CDR3 DNA: TGCAGCGCCGAGGAGGGATATAGCGGGAGTGTCGATGAG.

Worth noting for this clone: The read finishes 3 residues shy of the CDR3 end, and the germline J gene is used to complete it. The chain uses TRBV28 and TRBJ1-4; D is undetermined. CDR1 and CDR2 from the germline V gene are MDHEN and SYDVKM. The V and J ends lost 3 bases and 7 bases respectively, with 9 bases between them. This CDR3 contains 13 residues. CDR3 sequence: CASSFSRGEKLFF. The DNA read from the CDR3 is TGTGCCAGCAGTTTTTCCAGAGGTGAAAAA.

Of note for this clone: From the germline J gene comes the end of the CDR3, since the read stops 3 residues before it. The V gene is TRBV4-1, the J gene TRBJ2-7; 12 nucleotides match TRBD2. The junction had 4 bases not matched to a gene; V was cut back by 0 bases and J by 4 bases. The CDR3 sequence is 16 residues long. CDR1 and CDR2 from the germline V gene are MGHRA and YSYEKL. CDR3 loop: CASSQETSGSQYEQYF. The DNA read from the CDR3 is TGCGCCAGCAGCCAAGAGACTAGCGGGAGTCAGTACGAG.

As concerns this clone: The sequence runs out 3 residues before the end of the CDR3; the remainder is reconstructed from the germline J gene. This chain connects TRBV20-1 to TRBJ2-3, with D possibly matching TRBD2 (6 bases). CDR3 length: 15 amino acids. Germline-derived CDR1 and CDR2 are DFQATT and SNEGSKA (reference sequence). The V end was cut by 1 base, the J end by 0 bases, with 11 bases between. The sequenced CDR3 bases are TGCAGTGCTAGAGTTGGCGGGGCTAGCACAGATACG. Protein: CSARVGGASTDT. The full-length CDR3 reads as CSARVGGASTDTQYF.

Remarks on this clone: The sequenced fragment ends 3 residues before the CDR3 boundary, so the rest is inferred from the germline J gene. The chain combines TRBV7-6 with TRBJ2-5; the D gene is possibly TRBD1 (7 bases). The CDR3 length is 13 residues. V shed 5 bases and J shed 3 bases, with 10 bases lying between them. CDR1 and CDR2 from the germline V gene are SGHVS and FNYEAQ. The sequenced part of the CDR3 DNA is TGTGCCAGCAGCCAGGGGGGAGAAGAGACC. Protein product: CASSQGGEET. The CDR3, in full, reads CASSQGGEETQYF.

With regard to this clone: The read is 3 residues too short to cover the CDR3 end, so that end is filled in from the germline J gene. V gene TRBV11-2 combines with J gene TRBJ1-1; a possible D gene is TRBD1 (5 bases). Trimming cost V 4 bases and J 0 bases, with 9 bases left between them. The germline V gene has CDR1 SGHAT and CDR2 FQNNGV. This CDR3 is built from 14 residues. The CDR3 region is CASSYGGLNTEAFF. The sequenced part of the CDR3 DNA is TGTGCCAGCAGCTACGGGGGGTTGAACACTGAA.

A remark on this clone: With the read ending 3 residues before the CDR3 end, the germline J gene is used to fill in that end. J is TRBJ1-1 and V is TRBV6-2 or TRBV6-3; 8 positions match TRBD1. With 6 bases clipped from V and 5 bases from J, the junction kept 14 bases outside the gene matches. This CDR3 region has 16 residues. The germline V gene encodes CDR1 MNHEY and CDR2 SVGEGT. The DNA read from the CDR3 is TGTGCCAGCAGCTACCCAACGACAGGGGAAGGGACTGAA. Protein product: CASSYPTTGEGTE. The entire CDR3 protein reads CASSYPTTGEGTEAFF.

Comments on this clone: Sequencing ends 3 residues short of the CDR3 end; the germline J gene provides the rest. The V call is TRBV7-9, the J call TRBJ1-6, with a possible D match to TRBD1 (5 bases). V dropped 10 bases and J dropped 5 bases, with 12 bases sitting between them. This CDR3 region has 13 residues. CDR1 and CDR2 from the germline V gene are SEHNR and FQNEAQ (reference sequence). Partial CDR3 DNA: TGTGCCACGGGGGGACCTAATAATTCACCC. This encodes CATGGPNNSP. The full CDR3 is CATGGPNNSPLHF.

Details on this clone: The read stops 3 residues short of the end of the CDR3; the missing end is completed from the germline J gene. The chain uses TRBV5-1 and TRBJ1-6; no firm D call. V shed 4 bases and J shed 6 bases, with 11 bases lying between them. Germline V gives CDR1 SGHRS, CDR2 YFSETQ. This CDR3 has 14 residues. The CDR3 reads CASSLMDFNSPLHF. CDR3 DNA (partial): TGCGCCAGCAGCCTAATGGACTTTAATTCACCC.

Points on this clone: The sequence runs out 3 residues before the end of the CDR3; the remainder is reconstructed from the germline J gene. The chain joins TRBV19 to TRBJ2-7; D call uncertain. Trimming removed 9 bases at V and 5 bases at J, with 11 bases between. The germline CDR1 and CDR2 sequences are LNHDA and SQIVND (reference sequence). The CDR3 has 11 amino acids. CDR3 protein: CASAWADEQYF. CDR3 bases read: TGTGCCAGCGCCTGGGCCGACGAG.

Concerning this clone itself: The CDR3 end is not reached by the read, which stops 3 residues before it; the germline J gene fills it in. V and J are TRBV14 and TRBJ2-4, with no clear D. Trimming took 5 bases from V and 6 from J, leaving 14 bases between them. The V gene's germline CDR1 is SGHDN and CDR2 FVKESK. This CDR3 spans 14 amino acids. CDR3 DNA (partial): TGTGCCAGCAGCAAAAGTCACATTCCAAACATT. Translating gives CASSKSHIPNI. The full-length CDR3 reads as CASSKSHIPNIQYF.

On this clone: The missing CDR3 end, 3 residues past where the read stops, is filled in from the germline J gene. V and J are TRBV10-1 and TRBJ1-3; D is unclear. CDR1 is WNHNN and CDR2 is SYGVQD in the germline V gene (reference sequence). V gave up 2 bases and J gave up 0 bases, with 11 bases separating them. The CDR3 runs 16 residues. This chain's CDR3 is CASSEMTKSSGNTIYF. The sequenced part of the CDR3 DNA is TGCGCCAGCAGTGAGATGACAAAGAGCTCTGGAAACACC.